In its sample, the clone carrying this T cell receptor beta chain was seen once. The CDR3 runs 14 residues. Deletions cut 3 bases from V and 4 bases from J, with 12 bases between. CDR1 and CDR2 from the germline V gene are LNHDA and SQIVND (reference sequence). The sample originates from a study of blood T cell repertoires in COVID-19. This table comes from immunoSEQ multiplex PCR, and its TCRdb copy is limited to in-frame clones, with some not included. The profile shows approximately 300,000 clones, about 85% of them singletons. This TCR was recovered from a woman in her 30s who had recovered from COVID-19. The sequencing input was PBMCs or T cells enriched from blood (not recorded which). The chain is built from TRBV19 and TRBJ1-2; D is unresolved. The CDR3 coding sequence is TGTGCCAGTAGTATCCCCAGCGGGGTCTATGGCTACACCTTC. Amino acid sequence: CASSIPSGVYGYTF.